These T cell receptor beta chains were read from a single sample in a study of cytomegalovirus exposure and HLA in healthy donors. Assay: immunoSEQ multiplex PCR; the TCRdb copy retains only in-frame clones and omits some. The data show approximately 38,000 clones, roughly 88% seen once. Specimen: PBMCs. These receptors were taken from a woman between 18 and 29 years old in good health and CMV-seronegative. CDR3s include the opening cysteine and the closing phenylalanine or tryptophan. A D gene is named only where the DNA matches it firmly. Clone size is not always given. Where it is, it says once, few, many or a class for expanded clones.

NA TRBJ1-1 TRBD1 TRBV5-8 CASSGQANTEAFF TGTGCCAGCAGCGGACAGGCTAACACTGAAGCTTTCTTT
NA TRBJ2-7 TRBD1 TRBV13 CASSPRDRGPYEQYF TGTGCCAGCAGCCCCCGGGACAGGGGCCCCTACGAGCAGTACTTC
once TRBJ2-7 NA TRBV6-5 CASSYGSAQQYF TGTGCCAGCAGTTACGGTAGCGCACAGCAGTACTTC
NA TRBJ1-4 NA TRBV2 CASRRDGRGKKLFF TGTGCCAGCAGGCGGGACGGGCGAGGTAAAAAACTGTTTTTT
NA TRBJ2-1 NA TRBV10-3 CAISEWDTYNEQFF TGTGCCATCAGTGAATGGGACACCTACAATGAGCAGTTCTTC
NA TRBJ2-5 NA TRBV9 CASSGQGLPQETQYF TGTGCCAGCAGCGGGCAGGGGTTGCCCCAAGAGACCCAGTACTTC
NA TRBJ2-1 NA TRBV7-3 CASSLLGDEQFF TGTGCCAGCAGCTTACTAGGGGATGAGCAGTTCTTC
NA TRBJ2-1 TRBD2 TRBV5-6 CASSHTVAGSYNEQFF TGTGCCAGCAGCCATACCGTAGCGGGCTCCTACAATGAGCAGTTCTTC
few TRBJ2-3 NA TRBV28 CASRAGRGDTDTQYF TGTGCCAGCAGAGCCGGCAGGGGAGACACAGATACGCAGTATTTT
NA TRBJ2-7 NA TRBV7-3 CASSQDRRKEQYF TGTGCCAGCAGCCAAGACAGGAGGAAAGAGCAGTACTTC
NA TRBJ2-3 TRBD2 TRBV5-1 CASSERGGADTQYF TGCGCCAGCAGTGAGCGGGGGGGCGCAGATACGCAGTATTTT
NA TRBJ1-4 TRBD1 TRBV13 CASSPPLGQDSEKLFF TGTGCCAGCAGCCCGCCCCTTGGACAGGATAGTGAAAAACTGTTTTTT
NA TRBJ2-3 TRBD2 TRBV7-2 CASSLREPTSTDTQYF TGTGCCAGCAGCTTGCGGGAGCCGACTAGCACAGATACGCAGTATTTT
NA TRBJ2-4 TRBD1 TRBV7-9 CASSRPGQARDIQYF TGTGCCAGCAGCCGCCCGGGACAGGCTCGGGACATTCAGTACTTC
few TRBJ2-1 NA TRBV28 CASSSGDAASSYNEQFF TGTGCCAGCAGTTCGGGGGACGCTGCTAGCTCCTACAATGAGCAGTTCTTC
NA TRBJ1-1 TRBD1 TRBV29-1 CSGPGQKPPEPLNTEAFF TGCAGCGGACCGGGACAGAAACCCCCAGAACCTTTGAACACTGAAGCTTTCTTT
NA TRBJ2-3 NA TRBV19 CASTINSNQPQYF TGTGCCAGTACCATAAATAGCAATCAGCCCCAGTATTTT
NA TRBJ1-3 NA TRBV4-1 CASSGPGISGNTIYF TGCGCCAGCAGCGGGCCGGGAATATCTGGAAACACCATATATTTT
NA TRBJ2-7 NA TRBV27 CASSSTGYEQYF TGTGCCAGCAGCTCGACAGGCTACGAGCAGTACTTC
NA TRBJ2-7 NA TRBV6-1 CASTPGHLLHF TGTGCCAGCACCCCCGGACATCTCCTCCACTTC
NA TRBJ2-1 TRBD1 TRBV19 CASSIGTGGFNEQFF TGTGCCAGTAGTATAGGGACAGGGGGCTTCAATGAGCAGTTCTTC
once TRBJ2-5 NA TRBV28 CASTNLVTQYF TGTGCCAGCACCAACTTAGTGACCCAGTACTTC
NA TRBJ2-5 TRBD2 TRBV5-4 CASSLVGLAGVLETQYF TGTGCCAGCAGCTTGGTTGGACTAGCGGGAGTTTTAGAGACCCAGTACTTC
NA TRBJ2-7 TRBD1 TRBV6-1 CASSVRDRKQYF TGTGCCAGCAGTGTCCGGGACAGAAAACAGTACTTC
NA TRBJ2-7 TRBD1 TRBV27 CASSLETGWPYEQYF TGTGCCAGCAGTTTAGAGACAGGGTGGCCCTACGAGCAGTACTTC
once TRBJ1-3 NA TRBV13 CASSGDTIYF TGTGCCAGCTCGGGAGACACCATATATTTT
NA TRBJ2-3 NA TRBV7-3 CASSLGPQDTQYF TGTGCCAGCAGCTTGGGGCCGCAGGATACGCAGTATTTT
NA TRBJ2-5 NA TRBV7-6 CASSLAFEETQYF TGTGCCAGCAGCTTAGCCTTTGAGGAGACCCAGTACTTC
NA TRBJ2-7 TRBD2 TRBV7-2 CANSLLAGGGEQYF TGTGCCAACAGTCTTCTAGCGGGAGGTGGCGAGCAGTACTTC
NA TRBJ2-4 TRBD1 TRBV5-6 CASSTVLDRGRGAKNIQYF TGTGCCAGCAGTACTGTATTGGACAGGGGGCGAGGGGCCAAAAACATTCAGTACTTC
NA TRBJ2-2 NA TRBV7-9 CASSFWTGTGELFF TGTGCCAGCAGCTTCTGGACTGGAACCGGGGAGCTGTTTTTT
NA TRBJ1-4 NA TRBV18 CASSPSGGGEKLFF TGTGCCAGCTCACCAAGTGGGGGAGGTGAAAAACTGTTTTTT
NA TRBJ2-4 TRBD1 TRBV23-1 CASCLGTGEVAKNIQYF TGCGCCAGCTGCCTGGGGACAGGGGAAGTAGCCAAGAACATTCAGTACTTC
NA TRBJ2-5 NA TRBV19 CASSTDFQETQYF TGTGCCAGTAGTACCGACTTCCAAGAGACCCAGTACTTC
once TRBJ2-1 NA TRBV15 CATSRDRGIPNEQFF TGTGCCACCAGCAGAGATCGGGGGATACCCAATGAGCAGTTCTTC
NA TRBJ2-5 TRBD1 TRBV10-3 CAISVSPLTGGGETQYF TGTGCCATCAGTGTCTCTCCTTTGACAGGGGGAGGAGAGACCCAGTACTTC
NA TRBJ2-5 NA TRBV30 CAWSHATGFGETQYF TGTGCCTGGAGCCACGCTACAGGGTTCGGGGAGACCCAGTACTTC
NA TRBJ1-5 TRBD1 TRBV4-2 CASSWTGSEQPQHF TGTGCCAGCAGCTGGACAGGGTCGGAACAGCCCCAGCATTTT
NA TRBJ2-1 NA TRBV5-1 CASSFTTSRGATYNEQFF TGCGCCAGCAGCTTTACGACCAGTCGCGGAGCAACCTACAATGAGCAGTTCTTC
NA TRBJ2-1 TRBD2 TRBV7-2 CASRLSGGAHNEQFF TGTGCCAGCAGGCTGAGCGGGGGGGCCCACAATGAGCAGTTCTTC
NA TRBJ2-7 TRBD1 TRBV28 CASSNTGGRVYEQYF TGTGCCAGCAGTAACACAGGGGGCCGGGTCTACGAGCAGTACTTC
NA TRBJ2-1 TRBD1 TRBV10-3 CAISESGQGGKMFF TGTGCCATCAGTGAGAGTGGACAGGGGGGAAAAATGTTCTTC
NA TRBJ1-6 NA TRBV27 CASSLRPSSYNSPLHF TGTGCCAGCAGTTTACGTCCGAGCTCCTATAATTCACCCCTCCACTTT
NA TRBJ2-7 NA TRBV7-2 CASSTLESYEQYF TGTGCCAGCAGCACACTAGAATCCTACGAGCAGTACTTC
NA TRBJ2-1 NA TRBV30 CAWRLLEVEFF TGTGCCTGGAGGTTACTAGAGGTTGAGTTCTTC
few TRBJ2-7 NA TRBV6-1 CASTHLVAEQYF TGTGCCAGCACACACCTGGTGGCCGAGCAGTACTTC
NA TRBJ1-3 NA TRBV28 CASSLYGAAGNTIYF TGTGCCAGCAGTTTGTATGGGGCGGCTGGAAACACCATATATTTT
few TRBJ1-4 TRBD1 TRBV2 CASSWDRGPGREKLFF TGTGCCAGCAGTTGGGACAGGGGACCAGGACGCGAAAAACTGTTTTTT
NA TRBJ1-5 TRBD1 TRBV2 CASSEALGTGDNQPQHF TGTGCCAGCAGTGAAGCGCTTGGGACAGGGGACAATCAGCCCCAGCATTTT
NA TRBJ1-2 NA TRBV7-9 CASSPNNRDGYTF TGTGCCAGCAGCCCGAATAACAGGGATGGCTACACCTTC
NA TRBJ2-5 NA TRBV7-8 CASSLVGGQETQYF TGTGCCAGCAGCTTAGTTGGGGGGCAAGAGACCCAGTACTTC
NA TRBJ1-1 TRBD1 TRBV6-5 CASSYSIGTGDTEAFF TGTGCCAGCAGTTACTCGATCGGGACAGGGGACACTGAAGCTTTCTTT
NA TRBJ2-2 TRBD2 TRBV10-3 CAISGSGRAEIGELFF TGTGCCATCAGTGGAAGCGGGAGGGCCGAGATCGGGGAGCTGTTTTTT